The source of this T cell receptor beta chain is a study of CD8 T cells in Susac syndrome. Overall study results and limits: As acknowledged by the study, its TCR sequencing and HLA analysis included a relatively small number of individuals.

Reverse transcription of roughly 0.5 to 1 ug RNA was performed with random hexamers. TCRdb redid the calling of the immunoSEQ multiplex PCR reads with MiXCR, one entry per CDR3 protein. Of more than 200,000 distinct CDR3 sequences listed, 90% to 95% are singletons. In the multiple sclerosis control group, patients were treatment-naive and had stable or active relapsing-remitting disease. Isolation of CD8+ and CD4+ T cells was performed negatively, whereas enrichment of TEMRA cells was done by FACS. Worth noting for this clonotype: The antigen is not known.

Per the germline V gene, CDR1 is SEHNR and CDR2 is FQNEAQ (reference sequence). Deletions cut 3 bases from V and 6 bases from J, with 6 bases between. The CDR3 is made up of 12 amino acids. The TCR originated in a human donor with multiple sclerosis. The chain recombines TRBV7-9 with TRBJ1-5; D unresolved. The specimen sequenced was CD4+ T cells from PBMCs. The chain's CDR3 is CASSLESQPQHF. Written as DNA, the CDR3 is TGTGCCAGCAGCTTGGAGAGTCAGCCCCAGCATTTT. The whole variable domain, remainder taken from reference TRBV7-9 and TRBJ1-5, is DTGVSQNPRHKITKRGQNVTFRCDPISEHNRLYWYRQTLGQGPEFLTYFQNEAQLEKSRLLSDRFSAERPKGSFSTLEIQRTEQGDSAMYLCASSLESQPQHFGDGTRLSIL.